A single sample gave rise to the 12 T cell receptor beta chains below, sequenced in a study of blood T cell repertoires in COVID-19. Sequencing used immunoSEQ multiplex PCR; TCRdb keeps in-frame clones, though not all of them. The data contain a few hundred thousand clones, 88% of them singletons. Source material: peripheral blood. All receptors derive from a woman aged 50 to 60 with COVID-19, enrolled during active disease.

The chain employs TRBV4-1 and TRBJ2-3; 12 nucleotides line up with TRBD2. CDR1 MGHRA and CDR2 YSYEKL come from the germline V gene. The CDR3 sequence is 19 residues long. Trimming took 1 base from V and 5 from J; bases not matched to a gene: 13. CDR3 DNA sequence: TGCGCCAGCAGCCAAGCCCCCGGGCCTAGCGGGGGGGGCCGAGATACGCAGTATTTT. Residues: CASSQAPGPSGGGRDTQYF.

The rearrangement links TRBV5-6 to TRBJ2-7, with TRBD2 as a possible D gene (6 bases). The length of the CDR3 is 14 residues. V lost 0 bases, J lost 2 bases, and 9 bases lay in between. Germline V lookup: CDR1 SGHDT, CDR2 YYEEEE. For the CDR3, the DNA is TGTGCCAGCAGCTTGGGTCTAGCGACCTACGAGCAGTACTTC. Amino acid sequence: CASSLGLATYEQYF.

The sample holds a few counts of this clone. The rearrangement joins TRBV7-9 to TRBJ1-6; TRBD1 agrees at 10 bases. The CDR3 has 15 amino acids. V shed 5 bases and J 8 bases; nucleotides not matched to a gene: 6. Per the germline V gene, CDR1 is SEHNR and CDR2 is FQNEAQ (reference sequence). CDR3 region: CASSPLTGGDSPLHF. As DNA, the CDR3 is TGTGCCAGCAGCCCGTTGACAGGGGGCGATTCACCCCTCCACTTT.

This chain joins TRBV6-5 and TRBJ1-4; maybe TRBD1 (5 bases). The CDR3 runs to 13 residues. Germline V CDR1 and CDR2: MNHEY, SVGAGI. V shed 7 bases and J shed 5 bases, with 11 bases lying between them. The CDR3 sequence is CASKVQGNEKLFF. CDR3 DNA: TGTGCCAGCAAGGTCCAGGGCAATGAAAAACTGTTTTTT.

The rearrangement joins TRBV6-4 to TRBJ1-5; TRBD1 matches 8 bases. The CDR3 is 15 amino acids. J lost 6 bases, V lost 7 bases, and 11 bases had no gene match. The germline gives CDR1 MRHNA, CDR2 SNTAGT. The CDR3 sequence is CASKRTGGKFQPQHF. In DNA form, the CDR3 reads TGTGCCAGCAAAAGAACAGGGGGAAAGTTTCAGCCCCAGCATTTT.

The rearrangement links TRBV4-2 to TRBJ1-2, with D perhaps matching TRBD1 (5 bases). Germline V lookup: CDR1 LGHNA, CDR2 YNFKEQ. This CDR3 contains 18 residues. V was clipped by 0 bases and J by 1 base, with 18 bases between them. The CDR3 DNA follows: TGTGCCAGCAGCCAAGAATGGGGGGGAGGTTACGTTAACTATGGCTACACCTTC. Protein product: CASSQEWGGGYVNYGYTF.

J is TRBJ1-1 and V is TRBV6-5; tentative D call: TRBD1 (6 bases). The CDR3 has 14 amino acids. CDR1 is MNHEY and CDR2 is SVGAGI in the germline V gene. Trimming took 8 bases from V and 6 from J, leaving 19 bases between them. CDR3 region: CASGNRVRGAEAFF. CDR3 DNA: TGTGCCAGCGGAAACAGGGTCAGGGGTGCTGAAGCTTTCTTT.

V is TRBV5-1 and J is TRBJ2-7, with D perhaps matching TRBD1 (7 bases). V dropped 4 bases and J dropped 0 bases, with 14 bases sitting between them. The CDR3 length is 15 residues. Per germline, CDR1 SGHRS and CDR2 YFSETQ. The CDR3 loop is CASSDYRGLSYEQYF. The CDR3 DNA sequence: TGCGCCAGCAGCGACTACAGGGGACTCTCCTACGAGCAGTACTTC.

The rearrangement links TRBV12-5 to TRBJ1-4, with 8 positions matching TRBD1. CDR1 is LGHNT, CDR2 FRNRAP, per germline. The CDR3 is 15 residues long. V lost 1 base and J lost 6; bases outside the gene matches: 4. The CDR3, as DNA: TGTGCTAGTGGTTTGGAACGGACAGGGCATGAAAAACTGTTTTTT. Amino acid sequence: CASGLERTGHEKLFF.

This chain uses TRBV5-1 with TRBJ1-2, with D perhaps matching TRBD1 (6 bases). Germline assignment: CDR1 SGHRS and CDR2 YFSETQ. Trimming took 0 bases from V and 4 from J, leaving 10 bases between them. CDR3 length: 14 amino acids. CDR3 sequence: CASSLAGAGYGYTF. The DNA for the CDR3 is TGCGCCAGCAGCTTGGCAGGGGCTGGCTATGGCTACACCTTC.

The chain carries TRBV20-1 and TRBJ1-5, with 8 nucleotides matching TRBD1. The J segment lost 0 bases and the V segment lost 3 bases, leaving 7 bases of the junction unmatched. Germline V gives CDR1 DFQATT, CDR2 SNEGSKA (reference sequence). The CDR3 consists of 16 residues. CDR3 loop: CSASDRGYYSNQPQHF. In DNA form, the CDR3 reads TGCAGTGCTAGTGACAGGGGTTATTATAGCAATCAGCCCCAGCATTTT.

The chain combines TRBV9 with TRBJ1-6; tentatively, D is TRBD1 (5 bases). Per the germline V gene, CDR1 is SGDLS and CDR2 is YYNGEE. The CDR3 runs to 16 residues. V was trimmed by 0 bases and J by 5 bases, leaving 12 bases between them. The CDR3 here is CASSVGARVNNSPLHF. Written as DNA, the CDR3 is TGTGCCAGCAGCGTAGGTGCCAGGGTAAATAATTCACCCCTCCACTTT.